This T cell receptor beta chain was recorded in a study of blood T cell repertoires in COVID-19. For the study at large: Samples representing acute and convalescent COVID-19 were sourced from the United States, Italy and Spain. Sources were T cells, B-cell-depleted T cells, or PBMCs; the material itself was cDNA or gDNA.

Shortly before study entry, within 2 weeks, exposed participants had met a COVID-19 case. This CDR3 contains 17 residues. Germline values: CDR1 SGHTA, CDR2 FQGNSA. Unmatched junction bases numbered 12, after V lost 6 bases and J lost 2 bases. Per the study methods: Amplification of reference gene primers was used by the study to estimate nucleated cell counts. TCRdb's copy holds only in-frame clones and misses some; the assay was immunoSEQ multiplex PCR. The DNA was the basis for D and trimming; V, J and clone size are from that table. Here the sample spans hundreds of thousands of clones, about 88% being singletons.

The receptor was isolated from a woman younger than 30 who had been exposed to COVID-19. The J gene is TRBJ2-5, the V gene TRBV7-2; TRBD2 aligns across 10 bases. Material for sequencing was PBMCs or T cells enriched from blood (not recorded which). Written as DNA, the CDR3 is TGTGCCAGCAGAAAAGGCATAGCGGGAGGCCCTCAAGAGACCCAGTACTTC. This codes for CASRKGIAGGPQETQYF.